This is a list of T cell receptor beta chains from one sample in a study of patients and donors after allogeneic stem cell transplantation. TCRdb itself ran the RT-PCR reads through MiXCR, one entry per CDR3 protein. This sample has roughly 250,000 distinct CDR3 sequences, with 11% to 15% found just once. The sample comprised blood, either unsorted or a sorted T cell fraction (not recorded which). These receptors were collected from a human donor who was either an allogeneic HSCT recipient or a stem cell or donor lymphocyte infusion donor (not recorded which). It is not recorded whose cells these are; they may come from a transplant donor. CDR3s include the opening cysteine and the closing phenylalanine or tryptophan. The order of the fields is clone size, D gene, J gene, V gene, CDR3 DNA, CDR3 protein. A D gene is named only where the DNA matches it firmly. Clone size is given for some rows only: seen once, a few or many times, or a class if the clone is expanded.

size: few; D: TRBD2; J: TRBJ2-5; V: TRBV20-1; DNA: TGCAGTGCTAGAGATCGGCTAGCGGGACTTGAGGCCCAGTACTTC; CDR3: CSARDRLAGLEAQYF
size: -; D: -; J: TRBJ2-1; V: TRBV20-1; DNA: TGCAGTGCTAGAGAGAGGCACAATGAGCAGTTCTTC; CDR3: CSARERHNEQFF
size: -; D: -; J: TRBJ2-2; V: TRBV5-1; DNA: TGCTCCAGCAGCTTGGCTCTGACCGGGGAGCTGTTTTTT; CDR3: CSSSLALTGELFF
size: -; D: -; J: TRBJ2-4; V: TRBV5-1; DNA: TGCGCCAGCAGCCTAACATTTAGCGGTTTAGCCAAAAACATTCAGTACTTC; CDR3: CASSLTFSGLAKNIQYF
size: few; D: -; J: TRBJ2-7; V: TRBV20-1; DNA: TGCAGTGCTAAGAACCGACAGCGGATAATATACGAGCAGTACTTC; CDR3: CSAKNRQRIIYEQYF
size: few; D: TRBD1; J: TRBJ2-7; V: TRBV6-1; DNA: TGTGCCAGCAGCCAAACTCGGACAGGGGGTTTGTACGAGCAGTACTTC; CDR3: CASSQTRTGGLYEQYF
size: -; D: -; J: TRBJ1-2; V: TRBV5-4; DNA: TGTGCCAGCAGCGTGCGGGATTCCGGCTATGGCTACACCTTC; CDR3: CASSVRDSGYGYTF
size: -; D: -; J: TRBJ2-7; V: TRBV7-2; DNA: TGTGCCAGCAGCTTAGCTTGGGACGGATTCTACGAGCAGTACTTC; CDR3: CASSLAWDGFYEQYF
size: few; D: -; J: TRBJ2-5; V: TRBV5-6; DNA: TGTGCCAGCAGCTTACCAGGGTTAGAGACCCAGTACTTC; CDR3: CASSLPGLETQYF
size: many; D: -; J: TRBJ2-2; V: TRBV12-3/TRBV12-4; DNA: TGTGCCAGCAGTTTAGCTAATCCGGGGGAGCTGTTTTTT; CDR3: CASSLANPGELFF
size: -; D: TRBD2; J: TRBJ2-3; V: TRBV2; DNA: TGTGCCAGCAGAGCGGGACTAGCGTTCAATACGCAGTATTTT; CDR3: CASRAGLAFNTQYF
size: many; D: TRBD1; J: TRBJ1-1; V: TRBV27; DNA: TGTGCCAGCACCAAACAGGGGGCGGGCACTGAAGCTTTCTTT; CDR3: CASTKQGAGTEAFF